Sequencing of this TCR beta chain was carried out in a study of blood T cells in healthy people across ages. Study-level background: Template switching picked up about one barcoded beta molecule for each two T cells.

Germline V gives CDR1 MNHEY, CDR2 SVGAGI. The CDR3 loop spans 16 amino acids. Trimming removed 5 bases from V and 0 bases from J, with 17 bases in between. Alongside a J-beta primer mix, a sample-barcoded 5' primer served in a second PCR lasting about 7 to 11 cycles. No fewer than 2.5 million CDR3-containing paired-end reads came from each sample. TCRdb itself ran the 5' RACE reads through MiXCR, one entry per CDR3 protein. The sample yields about 1.1 million distinct CDR3 sequences, 35% to 40% seen once. The study recruited healthy Caucasian donors from Russia who were aged roughly 6 to 90. The sequence came from a man aged 18 to 29 in good health. The sequenced sample consisted of blood. The V gene is TRBV6-5, the J gene TRBJ2-7; the D gene could be TRBD1 or TRBD2 (5 bases each). Written as DNA, the CDR3 is TGTGCCAGCAGTACCGGGACGGGTAGCAGCTCCTACGAGCAGTACTTC. It specifies CASSTGTGSSSYEQYF.